This T cell receptor beta chain was obtained from a study of glioma-infiltrating T cells. Study-wide context: Samples included WHO grade II oligodendrogliomas or astrocytomas and initial-diagnosis grade IV glioblastomas. Glioma patients had dexamethasone for six or fewer days before surgery.

This clonotype was found many times. No antigen is known for it. Whole-study results and caveats: Patients with low tissue-blood divergence carried a signature set of shared blood CDR3 motifs.

The CDR3 runs to 16 residues. V lost 5 bases and J 2 bases, leaving 19 bases between the germline ends. CDR1 is MNHEY and CDR2 is SMNVEV in the germline V gene (reference sequence). Amplification of TCR alpha and beta CDR3 regions from RNA used iRepertoire nested multiplex PCR. Tissue mRNA or PBMC total RNA, roughly 100-400 ng, went into one-step reverse transcription and amplification. TCRdb itself ran the multiplex PCR reads through MiXCR, one entry per CDR3 protein. Of 300,000 to 450,000 distinct CDR3 sequences listed, 41% were seen once; the top ten hold around 13%. The gene calls are TRBV27 and TRBJ2-7; TRBD1 might be the D (6 bases). The sequence was collected from a human donor with low-grade glioma or glioblastoma, undergoing nonglioma brain surgery, or in good health (not recorded which). Sequenced material: glioma tissue, nonneoplastic brain tissue, or PBMCs (not recorded which). Here the CDR3 reads CASSPYREKVTYEQYF. For the CDR3, the DNA is TGTGCCAGCAGTCCTTACAGGGAGAAGGTAACCTACGAGCAGTACTTC.